This record covers a single T cell receptor beta chain. CDR1 and CDR2 (germline): SGHTA, FQGTGA. The J segment lost 7 bases and the V segment lost 5 bases, leaving 14 bases of the junction unmatched. The CDR3 spans 17 residues. The data were produced by immunoSEQ multiplex PCR, yet TCRdb's version contains in-frame clones alone and is incomplete. The table has around 99,000 clones, roughly nine tenths seen once; the top ten hold 6.5% to 8.5%. The data belong to a study of T cell responses to AZD1222 COVID-19 vaccine. The TCR originated in an adult who received the AZD1222 COVID-19 vaccine. The J gene is TRBJ2-2, the V gene TRBV7-3; 9 nucleotides align to TRBD2. The sequencing used peripheral blood, collected 28 days after the second AZD1222 dose. CDR3 protein: CASSPNGAGGPGGELFF. The DNA for the CDR3 is TGTGCCAGCAGCCCCAACGGCGCGGGAGGGCCTGGCGGGGAGCTGTTTTTT.